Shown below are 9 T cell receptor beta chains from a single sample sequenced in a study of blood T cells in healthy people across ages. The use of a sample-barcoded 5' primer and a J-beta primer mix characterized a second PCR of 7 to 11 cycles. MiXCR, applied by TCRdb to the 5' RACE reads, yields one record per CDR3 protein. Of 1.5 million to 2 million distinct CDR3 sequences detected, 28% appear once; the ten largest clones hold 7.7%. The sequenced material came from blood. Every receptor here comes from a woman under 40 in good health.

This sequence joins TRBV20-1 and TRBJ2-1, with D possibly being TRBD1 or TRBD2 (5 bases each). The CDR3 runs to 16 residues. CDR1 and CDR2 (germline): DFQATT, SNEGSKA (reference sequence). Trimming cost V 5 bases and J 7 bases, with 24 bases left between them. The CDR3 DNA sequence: TGCAGTGCTCTTCCGGGACGTAAAAGTCCCGGGAATGAGCAGTTCTTC. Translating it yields CSALPGRKSPGNEQFF.

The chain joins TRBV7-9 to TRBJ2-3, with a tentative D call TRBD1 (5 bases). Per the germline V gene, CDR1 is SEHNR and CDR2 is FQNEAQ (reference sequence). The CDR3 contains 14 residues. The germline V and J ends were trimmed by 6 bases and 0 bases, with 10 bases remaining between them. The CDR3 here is CASRMTASTDTQYF. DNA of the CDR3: TGTGCCAGCAGGATGACAGCTAGCACAGATACGCAGTATTTT.

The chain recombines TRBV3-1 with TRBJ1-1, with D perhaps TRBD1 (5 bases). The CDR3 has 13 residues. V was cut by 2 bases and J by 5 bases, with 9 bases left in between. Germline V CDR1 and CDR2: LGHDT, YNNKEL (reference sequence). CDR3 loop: CASSQNRQTEAFF. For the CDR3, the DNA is TGTGCCAGCAGCCAAAACAGACAGACTGAAGCTTTCTTT. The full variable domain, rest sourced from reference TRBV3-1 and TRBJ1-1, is DTAVSQTPKYLVTQMGNDKSIKCEQNLGHDTMYWYKQDSKKFLKIMFSYNNKELIINETVPNRFSPKSPDKAHLNLHINSLELGDSAVYFCASSQNRQTEAFFGQGTRLTVV.

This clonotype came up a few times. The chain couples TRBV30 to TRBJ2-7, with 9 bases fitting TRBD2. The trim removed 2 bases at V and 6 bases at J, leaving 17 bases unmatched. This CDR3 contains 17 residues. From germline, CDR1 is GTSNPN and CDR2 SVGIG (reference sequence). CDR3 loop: CAWSLLGSGGSVGEQYF. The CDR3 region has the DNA TGTGCCTGGAGTCTACTGGGTAGCGGGGGTAGCGTGGGCGAGCAGTACTTC.

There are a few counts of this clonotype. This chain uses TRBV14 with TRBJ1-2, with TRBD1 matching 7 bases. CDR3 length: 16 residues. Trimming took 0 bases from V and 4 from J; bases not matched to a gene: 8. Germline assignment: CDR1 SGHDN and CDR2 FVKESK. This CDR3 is CASSQDLDREGYGYTF. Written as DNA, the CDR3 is TGTGCCAGCAGCCAAGATCTTGACAGGGAGGGCTATGGCTACACCTTC. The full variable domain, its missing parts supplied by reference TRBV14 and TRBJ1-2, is EAGVTQFPSHSVIEKGQTVTLRCDPISGHDNLYWYRRVMGKEIKFLLHFVKESKQDESGMPNNRFLAERTGGTYSTLKVQPAELEDSGVYFCASSQDLDREGYGYTFGSGTRLTVV.

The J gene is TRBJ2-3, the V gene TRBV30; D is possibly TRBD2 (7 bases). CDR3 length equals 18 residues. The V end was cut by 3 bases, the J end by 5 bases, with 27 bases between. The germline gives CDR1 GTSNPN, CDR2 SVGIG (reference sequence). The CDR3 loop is CAWSPGGPSRPSRDTQYF. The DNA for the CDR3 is TGTGCCTGGAGCCCCGGGGGGCCGAGCAGGCCTAGTAGAGATACGCAGTATTTT.

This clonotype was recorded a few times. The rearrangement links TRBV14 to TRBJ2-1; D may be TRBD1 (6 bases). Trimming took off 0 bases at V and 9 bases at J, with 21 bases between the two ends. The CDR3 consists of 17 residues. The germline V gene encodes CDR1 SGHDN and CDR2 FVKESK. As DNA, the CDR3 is TGTGCCAGCAGCCAAGATTGGTACCAGGGGCCCGGTGGTGAGCAGTTCTTC. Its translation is CASSQDWYQGPGGEQFF.

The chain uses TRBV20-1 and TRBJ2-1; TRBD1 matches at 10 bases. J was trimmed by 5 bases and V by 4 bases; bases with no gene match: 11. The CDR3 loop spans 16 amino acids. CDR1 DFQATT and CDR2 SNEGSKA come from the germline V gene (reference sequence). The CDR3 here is CSAILDRGRGNNEQFF. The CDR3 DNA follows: TGCAGTGCTATCCTAGACAGGGGGCGCGGAAACAATGAGCAGTTCTTC.

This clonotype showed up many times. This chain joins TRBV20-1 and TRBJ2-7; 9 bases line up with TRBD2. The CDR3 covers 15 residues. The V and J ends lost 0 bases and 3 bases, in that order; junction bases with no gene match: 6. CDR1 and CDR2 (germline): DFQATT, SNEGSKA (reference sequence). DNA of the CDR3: TGCAGTGCTAGAGATTCTAGCGGGGACATCTACGAGCAGTACTTC. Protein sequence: CSARDSSGDIYEQYF.